Listed below are T cell receptor beta chains from one sample, sequenced in a study of OX40 agonist ivuxolimab in advanced cancers. Produced via immunoSEQ multiplex PCR; TCRdb's table is partial and in-frame only. Of just over 90,000 clones in the sample, about 90% were seen once. The sequenced sample was CD4+ or CD8+ T cells sorted from blood, obtained in a trial of the OX40 agonist ivuxolimab. Receptors were obtained from an adult with an advanced solid tumor such as melanoma, head and neck, liver or kidney cancer. Each CDR3 is given with its conserved first and last residue. The D gene is left open where the match is weak. Rows may omit the clone size; those that give it use once, few, many or a size class.

abundance	v_gene	j_gene	d_gene	CDR3aa	CDR3nt
.	TRBV19	TRBJ2-7	.	CASSMKGPYEQYF	TGTGCCAGTAGTATGAAGGGACCTTACGAGCAGTACTTC
.	TRBV6-5	TRBJ2-2	.	CASSRSGELFF	TGTGCCAGCAGTAGGTCCGGGGAGCTGTTTTTT
.	TRBV7-3	TRBJ2-3	.	CASSPSIGPSTDTQYF	TGTGCCAGCAGCCCGTCCATCGGGCCAAGCACAGATACGCAGTATTTT
once	TRBV7-2	TRBJ1-1	TRBD1	CASSSRTGGGTEAFF	TGTGCCAGCAGCTCCCGGACAGGGGGCGGCACTGAAGCTTTCTTT
.	TRBV6-5	TRBJ1-5	.	CASSDDRNQPQHF	TGTGCCAGCAGTGACGACAGAAATCAGCCCCAGCATTTT
.	TRBV2	TRBJ2-1	TRBD1	CASSEIWTGVPREQFF	TGTGCCAGCAGTGAAATTTGGACAGGGGTCCCAAGGGAGCAGTTCTTC
.	TRBV7-9	TRBJ1-5	.	CASSLATGGNQPQHF	TGTGCCAGCAGCTTAGCGACGGGGGGGAACCAGCCCCAGCATTTT
.	TRBV20-1	TRBJ1-2	TRBD1	CSAGGQGGYTF	TGCAGTGCTGGCGGACAGGGCGGCTACACCTTC
.	TRBV2	TRBJ2-5	TRBD2	CASSDARLAVTKAETQYF	TGTGCCAGCAGTGATGCTAGACTAGCGGTCACAAAAGCGGAGACCCAGTACTTC
.	TRBV19	TRBJ2-1	TRBD2	CASSILASGSIYNEQFF	TGTGCCAGTAGTATATTGGCTAGCGGGAGTATCTACAATGAGCAGTTCTTC
.	TRBV29-1	TRBJ2-7	.	CSVPSYSYEQYF	TGCAGCGTTCCATCTTATTCCTACGAGCAGTACTTC
.	TRBV10-3	TRBJ2-4	.	CAISEGVLAKNIQYF	TGTGCCATCAGTGAGGGGGTTCTAGCCAAAAACATTCAGTACTTC
.	TRBV7-2	TRBJ1-1	.	CASSPQTENTEAFF	TGTGCCAGCAGCCCCCAGACAGAGAACACTGAAGCTTTCTTT
.	TRBV30	TRBJ2-2	.	CAWIRRGANTGELFF	TGTGCCTGGATTCGGAGGGGCGCGAACACCGGGGAGCTGTTTTTT
few	TRBV11-3	TRBJ2-1	.	CASSPMGPVTQSEQFF	TGTGCCAGCAGTCCCATGGGCCCAGTAACTCAGAGTGAGCAGTTCTTC
.	TRBV7-6	TRBJ2-7	.	CASSLAGTGPYEQYF	TGTGCCAGCAGCTTAGCCGGGACGGGACCCTACGAGCAGTACTTC